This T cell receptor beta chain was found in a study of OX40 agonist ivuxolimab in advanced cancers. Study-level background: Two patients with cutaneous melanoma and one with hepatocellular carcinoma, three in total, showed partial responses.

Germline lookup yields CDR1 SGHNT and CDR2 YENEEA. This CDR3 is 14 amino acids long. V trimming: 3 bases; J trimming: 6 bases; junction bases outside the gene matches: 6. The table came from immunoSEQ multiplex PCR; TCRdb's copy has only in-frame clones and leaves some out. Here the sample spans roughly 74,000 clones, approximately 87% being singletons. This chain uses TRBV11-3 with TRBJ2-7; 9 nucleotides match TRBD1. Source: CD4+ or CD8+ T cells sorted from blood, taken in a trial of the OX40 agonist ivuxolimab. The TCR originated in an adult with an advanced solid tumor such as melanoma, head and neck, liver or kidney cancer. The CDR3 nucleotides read TGTGCCAGCAGCTTGGGACAGGGAAGGAGCGAGCAGTACTTC. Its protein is CASSLGQGRSEQYF.